This is a list of T cell receptor beta chains from one sample in a study of shared clonotypes between healthy human individuals. TCRdb's copy holds only in-frame clones and misses some; the assay was immunoSEQ multiplex PCR. Of about 500,000 clones in the sample, approximately 80% were seen once. The sample comprised PBMCs. The receptors were sampled from a woman aged 40 to 50 in good health. Some clones in this sample may be carry-over from other donors' samples. Both conserved end residues are trimmed from each CDR3.

CDR3: ASTKIGSEKLF; J: TRBJ1-4; length: 11; V: TRBV5-6
CDR3: ASSPRTGSYEQY; J: TRBJ2-7; length: 12; V: TRBV27
CDR3: ASSPGLTKAGEAF; J: TRBJ1-1; length: 13; V: TRBV18
CDR3: ATSSHGDTQY; J: TRBJ2-3; length: 10; V: TRBV15
CDR3: ASSESNRGSYEQY; J: TRBJ2-7; length: 13; V: TRBV10-2
CDR3: ASSPKGWVGNTEAF; J: TRBJ1-1; length: 14; V: TRBV21-1
CDR3: ASSLARLVLPPEQF; J: TRBJ2-1; length: 14; V: TRBV7-8
CDR3: AIGRRDEKLF; J: TRBJ1-4; length: 10; V: TRBV10-3
CDR3: ASSSWGHGAGTNTGELF; J: TRBJ2-2; length: 17; V: TRBV11-2
CDR3: ASSLGNRRGVAF; J: TRBJ1-1; length: 12; V: TRBV7-2
CDR3: ASSLGGGDEKLF; J: TRBJ1-4; length: 12; V: TRBV7-9
CDR3: ASSQGGLALETQY; J: TRBJ2-5; length: 13; V: TRBV11-3
CDR3: AQTRGMNTEAF; J: TRBJ1-1; length: 11; V: TRBV30
CDR3: ASSPAGAYTEAF; J: TRBJ1-1; length: 12; V: TRBV18